This TCR beta chain is from a study of blood T cells in healthy people across ages (dated by TCRdb to between 2014 and 2017). About the study as a whole: In model experiments, template switching captured about one uniquely barcoded TCR beta cDNA molecule for every two T cells. The study analyzed two additional independent replicas of 1 million unique cDNA reads from the same blood draw for two donors, one aged 18 to 29 and one aged 80 or older. Using deep sequencing normalized with unique cDNA molecular identifiers, the study measured how TCR beta repertoire diversity changes with age. To avoid experimental bias, donors of different ages were spread randomly across the sequencing lanes. The donors were divided into four age groups: young (average approximately 16 years), middle-aged (around 37), aged (approximately 59) and long-lived (roughly 82).

The full study reports these points: The percentage of naive T cells measured by flow cytometry correlated strongly with observed TCR beta diversity. Because donor CMV infection status was unknown, age-related changes in expanded clonotypes were potentially confounded. As age increased, observed TCR beta diversity per million T cells dropped in a roughly linear way, and a significant reduction was already evident by age 40. Compared with the aged group, more naive CD4+ T cells, fewer expanded clones and increased TCR diversity were shown by the long-lived group, suggesting age selection. Estimates of total diversity from one million sequenced T cells were regarded as lower bounds and underestimates. Because profiling used bulk unsorted PBMCs, naive and antigen-experienced compartments could not be compared conclusively.

Library prep was done by 5' RACE. Sequenced using an Illumina HiSeq 2500. The second PCR ran for about 7 to 11 cycles and used a J-beta primer mix along with a sample-barcoded 5' primer. A template-switch 5' adaptor carrying 12 random nucleotides introduced a unique molecular identifier onto each TCR beta cDNA molecule. Each sample yielded at least 2.5 million CDR3-containing paired-end reads. First-strand cDNA was synthesized from all RNA with the Mint cDNA synthesis kit, primed by a TRBC-specific oligonucleotide. Following uracil-DNA glycosylase treatment, a first 18-cycle PCR with universal primers M1SS and BC2_uni_R was performed on all cDNA. Regarding the original processing steps: Normalization of each sample was performed by random selection of 1 million high-quality reads, each carrying a distinct molecular identifier. Reads with shared molecular identifiers were discarded instead of being binned into consensus sequences. MiTCR, run with a Q25 quality threshold and the strictest error-elimination algorithm, handled CDR3 identification, clonotype clustering and error correction. A nonparametric unseen species model with Euler transformation was used to estimate lower-bound total TCR beta diversity. Through fastp at Q25 and MiXCR, TCRdb rebuilt clones from the public reads, retaining in-frame beta chains. Every CDR3 protein is listed once, alongside the most common genes and DNA of its rows. It is TCRdb's table, rather than the study itself, that gives the V and J calls and clone size. This sample gives about 780,000 distinct CDR3 sequences in total; around 45% of them show up just once. The ten largest make up 15% to 20% of the sample.

Systemically healthy Caucasian individuals from Russia, 39 in total and aged roughly 6 to 100 years, were included as donors. Around 9.7 milliliters of peripheral blood were collected from each donor into EDTA-treated Vacutainer tubes. PBMCs were isolated by Ficoll-Paque density-gradient centrifugation, with at least 6 million obtained per sample. Total RNA, at least 6 micrograms per sample, was extracted from PBMCs with Trizol reagent. Naive CD45RAhigh/CD27high T cell percentages were measured by flow cytometry on a PBMC aliquot from every donor. The table lists this clonotype with a few counts. This clone's antigen is unknown. The input lacks base qualities; no much larger clone sits a single base away. The CDR3 sequence holds 15 residues, the cysteine and phenylalanine included. CDR3 DNA is the only sequence kept; it has 45 bases, read in frame from the first base. Relative to germline, V is 2 bases shorter and J is 11 bases shorter, with 21 bases between their ends. CDR1 and CDR2 (MNHEY, SVGEGT) derive from the germline V gene.

Here the chain combines TRBV6-2 or TRBV6-3 and TRBJ2-5; TRBD1 might be the D gene, on 7 matching bases. The sequenced sample consisted of blood. This receptor was identified in a man aged 80 or over in good health. The DNA sequence is TGTGCCAGCAGTTACCATCGTAACAGGGGAGGAGAGCAGTACTTC. It is translated as CASSYHRNRGGEQYF.